Each of the 26 T cell receptor beta chains below was sequenced from the same sample in a study of blood T cell repertoires in COVID-19. Profiled with immunoSEQ multiplex PCR; TCRdb holds only in-frame clones, not every one. The sample lists 330,000 or so clones, about nine tenths occurring once. Sequencing was carried out using peripheral blood. These receptors were taken from a woman aged 55-69 years with COVID-19, enrolled during active disease.

CDR3 nucleotide sequence: TGTGCCAGCAGGGGTGGGACAGGAGTAAGAAATGGCTACACCTTC. Encoded protein: CASRGGTGVRNGYTF. This chain links TRBV6-5 with TRBJ1-2; 8 nucleotides align to TRBD1. Trimming at V came to 6 bases and at J to 6 bases, leaving 12 bases not matched to a gene. The CDR3 is made up of 15 amino acids. In germline, CDR1 is MNHEY, CDR2 SVGAGI.

The chain links TRBV6-5 to TRBJ1-2; 8 bases line up with TRBD1. The CDR3 totals 15 residues. Losses at the gene ends were 8 bases for V and 2 bases for J; bases not matched to a gene: 10. Germline CDR1 and CDR2: MNHEY and SVGAGI. CDR3 amino acids: CASHQSSGGNYGYTF. The DNA for the CDR3 is TGTGCCAGCCATCAGTCGTCAGGGGGCAACTATGGCTACACCTTC.

CDR3 nucleotide sequence: TGTGCCAGCAGCGAAGGGGGTGGTACTGAAGCTTTCTTT. It specifies CASSEGGGTEAFF. This chain links TRBV7-3 with TRBJ1-1; perhaps TRBD1 as D (6 bases). The CDR3 is 13 amino acids. Germline CDR1 reads SGHTA; CDR2 reads FQGTGA. V shed 5 bases and J shed 5 bases, with 12 bases lying between them.

This sequence joins TRBV5-1 and TRBJ2-5; 7 positions agree with TRBD1. Germline V gene data show CDR1 as SGHRS and CDR2 as YFSETQ. This CDR3 region has 15 residues. Trimming took 0 bases from V and 2 from J; bases not matched to a gene: 4. CDR3 DNA sequence: TGCGCCAGCAGCTTGGCACAGGGGATACAAGAGACCCAGTACTTC. Its protein product is CASSLAQGIQETQYF.

The rearrangement links TRBV10-2 to TRBJ2-7; 7 nucleotides match TRBD1. CDR1 and CDR2 (germline): WSHSY, SAAADI. The J segment lost 6 bases and the V segment lost 2 bases, leaving 13 bases of the junction unmatched. The CDR3 runs to 16 residues. CDR3: CASSEPKGAGFVEQYF. CDR3 DNA: TGCGCCAGCAGTGAGCCGAAGGGGGCCGGATTCGTCGAGCAGTACTTC.

This rearrangement joins TRBV11-2 to TRBJ1-2; 9 nucleotides agree with TRBD1. J lost 4 bases, V lost 5 bases, and 14 bases had no gene match. The CDR3 runs to 17 residues. The germline CDR1 and CDR2 sequences are SGHAT and FQNNGV. The CDR3 loop is CASSGLRDREGAYGYTF. The CDR3 DNA reads as TGTGCCAGCAGCGGACTCAGGGACAGGGAAGGGGCCTATGGCTACACCTTC.

The chain links TRBV19 to TRBJ2-3; 7 bases line up with TRBD2. Germline CDR1 LNHDA, CDR2 SQIVND (reference sequence). The CDR3 is 16 amino acids. J gave up 2 bases and V 4 bases, and 9 bases lay outside the gene matches. The CDR3 is CASSRRPGGLTDTQYF. The CDR3 bases are TGTGCCAGTAGTAGGCGGCCGGGGGGTCTCACAGATACGCAGTATTTT.

V is TRBV6-5 and J is TRBJ1-2; 7 bases agree with TRBD1. V shed 6 bases, J shed 0 bases, and the junction held 7 bases outside the gene matches. This CDR3 contains 15 residues. CDR1 and CDR2 from the germline V gene are MNHEY and SVGAGI. The CDR3 nucleotides read TGTGCCAGCAGCCCGCCGGGACAGCCTAACTATGGCTACACCTTC. Residues: CASSPPGQPNYGYTF.

V and J are TRBV19 and TRBJ1-2; maybe TRBD1 (5 bases). From germline, CDR1 is LNHDA and CDR2 SQIVND (reference sequence). Trimming pared 7 bases from V and 1 base from J, leaving 13 bases between. This CDR3 has 14 amino acids. CDR3: CASMRGGGNYGYTF. The CDR3 DNA sequence: TGTGCCAGTATGAGGGGAGGTGGTAACTATGGCTACACCTTC.

The chain is built from TRBV7-8 and TRBJ2-5, with TRBD1 matching 9 bases. CDR1 and CDR2 (germline): SGHVS, FQNEAQ. This CDR3 comprises 16 residues. Losses at the gene ends were 3 bases for V and 5 bases for J; bases not matched to a gene: 10. DNA of the CDR3: TGTGCCAGCAGCTTGACAGGGGGAGGCGACAGCGAGACCCAGTACTTC. It translates to CASSLTGGGDSETQYF.

The J gene is TRBJ1-4, the V gene TRBV19; D not certain. The CDR3 covers 15 residues. CDR1 and CDR2 from the germline V gene are LNHDA and SQIVND (reference sequence). V was shortened by 3 bases and J by 0 bases, with 8 bases between the two germline ends. CDR3 nucleotide sequence: TGTGCCAGTAGTATCGCGGGATCAACTAATGAAAAACTGTTTTTT. It codes for CASSIAGSTNEKLFF.

Here the CDR3 reads CASGTGGDQPQHF. In nucleotides, the CDR3 is TGTGCCAGCGGGACAGGAGGAGATCAGCCCCAGCATTTT. The chain has TRBV10-3 and TRBJ1-5; TRBD1 agrees at 8 bases. There are 13 residues in the CDR3. CDR1 and CDR2 (germline): ENHRY, SYGVKD. V lost 10 bases to trimming and J lost 5 bases; unmatched junction nucleotides: 7.

This clone has just one count. The rearrangement uses TRBV6-5 and TRBJ2-5; 7 bases map to TRBD2. The CDR3 consists of 15 residues. J was trimmed by 2 bases and V by 3 bases; bases with no gene match: 6. In germline, CDR1 is MNHEY, CDR2 SVGAGI. CDR3 in DNA: TGTGCCAGCAGTTATAGGGACTACATACAAGAGACCCAGTACTTC. Amino acids: CASSYRDYIQETQYF.

V and J are TRBV9 and TRBJ2-5; 14 bases are a match to TRBD2. The CDR3 loop spans 18 amino acids. V shed 3 bases, J shed 0 bases, and the junction held 7 bases outside the gene matches. Per germline, CDR1 SGDLS and CDR2 YYNGEE. This CDR3 is CASSEGLAGAEYQETQYF. Here the CDR3 DNA reads TGTGCCAGCAGCGAGGGACTAGCGGGGGCCGAGTACCAAGAGACCCAGTACTTC.

This chain joins TRBV6-1 and TRBJ1-1, with 11 bases fitting TRBD1. The junction had 7 bases not matched to a gene; V was cut back by 3 bases and J by 7 bases. The CDR3 extends over 15 amino acids. Germline-derived CDR1 and CDR2 are MNHNS and SASEGT. CDR3 sequence (DNA): TGTGCCAGCAGTGACCGGACAGGGGGCAAGAATGAAGCTTTCTTT. Protein sequence: CASSDRTGGKNEAFF.

The chain recombines TRBV27 with TRBJ1-2; 9 bases match TRBD1. From germline, CDR1 is MNHEY and CDR2 SMNVEV (reference sequence). Trimming took 6 bases from V and 4 from J; bases not matched to a gene: 9. This CDR3 is built from 15 residues. Here the CDR3 DNA reads TGTGCCAGCAGGGCGGGGACAGGGTATCCCTATGGCTACACCTTC. Encoded protein: CASRAGTGYPYGYTF.

This chain connects TRBV9 to TRBJ2-1, with TRBD1 identical over 7 bases. V trimming: 4 bases; J trimming: 0 bases; junction bases outside the gene matches: 7. The CDR3 loop spans 16 amino acids. Germline-derived CDR1 and CDR2 are SGDLS and YYNGEE. The CDR3 nucleotides read TGTGCCAGCAGCCCCCGACAGGGAAACTCCTACAATGAGCAGTTCTTC. Translated: CASSPRQGNSYNEQFF.

The rearrangement uses TRBV2 and TRBJ1-1; D may be TRBD1 (6 bases). This CDR3 contains 15 residues. The V gene lost 6 bases and the J gene lost 0 bases, with 14 bases spanning the gap. The germline V gene encodes CDR1 SNHLY and CDR2 FYNNEI. This CDR3 is CASSELSGVNTEAFF. Here the CDR3 DNA reads TGTGCCAGCAGCGAATTGTCAGGGGTGAACACTGAAGCTTTCTTT.

There are a few counts of this clone. The chain recombines TRBV5-1 with TRBJ1-2, with 7 bases aligning to TRBD1. The CDR3 has 16 residues. The germline CDR1 and CDR2 sequences are SGHRS and YFSETQ. Trimming took 1 base from V and 0 from J; bases not matched to a gene: 6. Here the CDR3 reads CASSLWGQRSNYGYTF. The CDR3 bases are TGCGCCAGCAGCTTGTGGGGACAGCGTTCTAACTATGGCTACACCTTC.

This clone was counted only a few times. The DNA for the CDR3 is TGTGCCAGCAGCCAAGACAGGGCTGGAAACACCATATATTTT. This encodes CASSQDRAGNTIYF. This chain links TRBV3-1 (or the pseudogene TRBV3-2) with TRBJ1-3, with a tentative D call TRBD1 (5 bases). Germline V gene lookup returns CDR1 LGHDT and CDR2 YNNKEL (reference sequence). Trimming took 0 bases from V and 2 from J, leaving 5 bases between them. The CDR3 has 14 residues.

Concerning this clone itself: Other nucleotide sequences in the sample specify the same CDR3. The chain links TRBV5-1 to TRBJ1-3; D is undetermined. Trimming cost V 0 bases and J 0 bases, with 7 bases left between them. The CDR3 runs to 15 residues. Looked up from germline, CDR1 is SGHRS and CDR2 is YFSETQ. CDR3 region: CASSLDGSSGNTIYF. The DNA for the CDR3 is TGCGCCAGCAGCTTGGACGGTAGCTCTGGAAACACCATATATTTT. The full variable domain, with the rest looked up from reference TRBV5-1 and TRBJ1-3, is KAGVTQTPRYLIKTRGQQVTLSCSPISGHRSVSWYQQTPGQGLQFLFEYFSETQRNKGNFPGRFSGRQFSNSRSEMNVSTLELGDSALYLCASSLDGSSGNTIYFGEGSWLTVV.

This clone came up a few times. The gene calls are TRBV7-3 and TRBJ2-3; D is uncertain. CDR1 is SGHTA, CDR2 FQGTGA, per germline. V lost 5 bases, J lost 0 bases, and 3 bases lay in between. The length of the CDR3 is 12 residues. The CDR3 sequence is CASSPSTDTQYF. In nucleotides, the CDR3 is TGTGCCAGCAGCCCGAGCACAGATACGCAGTATTTT.

This chain connects TRBV19 to TRBJ2-3, with D unresolved. Germline CDR1 and CDR2: LNHDA and SQIVND (reference sequence). Trimming took 2 bases from V and 1 from J, leaving 7 bases between them. CDR3 length: 14 residues. CDR3 in DNA: TGTGCCAGTAGTATATATCCGGGCACAGATACGCAGTATTTT. Its translation is CASSIYPGTDTQYF.

V and J are TRBV6-5 and TRBJ1-2, with 8 positions matching TRBD1. The germline V gene has CDR1 MNHEY and CDR2 SVGAGI. The CDR3 contains 15 residues. The V segment lost 8 bases and the J segment 2 bases; nucleotides outside the gene matches: 10. The CDR3 region has the DNA TGTGCCAGCTGCCGCGTCGCAGGGGGCAACTATGGCTACACCTTC. Protein product: CASCRVAGGNYGYTF.

The rearrangement links TRBV10-3 to TRBJ2-1; 8 bases map to TRBD2. The V gene's germline CDR1 is ENHRY and CDR2 SYGVKD. The trim removed 0 bases at V and 0 bases at J, leaving 4 bases unmatched. The CDR3 spans 17 residues. The CDR3 sequence is CAISESRRGASYNEQFF. The CDR3, as DNA: TGTGCCATCAGTGAGTCGCGGCGGGGGGCCTCCTACAATGAGCAGTTCTTC.

This chain joins TRBV18 and TRBJ2-7; 8 bases agree with TRBD1. The CDR3 runs 15 residues. V was pared by 4 bases and J by 5 bases, with 10 bases of the junction left unmatched. Germline V gene data show CDR1 as KGHSH and CDR2 as LQKENI. CDR3 sequence: CASSLTRGLENEQYF. The CDR3 DNA follows: TGTGCCAGCTCACTCACCAGGGGGCTCGAGAACGAGCAGTACTTC. The full variable domain, its missing parts supplied by reference TRBV18 and TRBJ2-7, is NAGVMQNPRHLVRRRGQEARLRCSPMKGHSHVYWYRQLPEEGLKFMVYLQKENIIDESGMPKERFSAEFPKEGPSILRIQQVVRGDSAAYFCASSLTRGLENEQYFGPGTRLTVT.